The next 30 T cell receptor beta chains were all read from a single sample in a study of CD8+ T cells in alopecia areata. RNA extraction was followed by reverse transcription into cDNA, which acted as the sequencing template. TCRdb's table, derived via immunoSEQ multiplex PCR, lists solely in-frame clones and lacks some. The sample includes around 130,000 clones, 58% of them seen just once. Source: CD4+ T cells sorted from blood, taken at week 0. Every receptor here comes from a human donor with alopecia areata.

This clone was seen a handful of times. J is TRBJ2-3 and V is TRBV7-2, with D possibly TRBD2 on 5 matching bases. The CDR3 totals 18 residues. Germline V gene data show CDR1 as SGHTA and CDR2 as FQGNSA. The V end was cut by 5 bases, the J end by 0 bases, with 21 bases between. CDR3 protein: CASSRRSDYPSSTDTQYF. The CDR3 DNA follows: TGTGCCAGCAGCCGCCGTTCAGACTACCCCTCTAGCACAGATACGCAGTATTTT.

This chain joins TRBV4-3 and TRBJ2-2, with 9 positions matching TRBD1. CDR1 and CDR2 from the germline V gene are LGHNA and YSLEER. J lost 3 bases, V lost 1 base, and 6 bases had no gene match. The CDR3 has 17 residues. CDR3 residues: CASSQVGQGLDTGELFF. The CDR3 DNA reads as TGCGCCAGCAGCCAAGTGGGACAGGGTTTAGACACCGGGGAGCTGTTTTTT.

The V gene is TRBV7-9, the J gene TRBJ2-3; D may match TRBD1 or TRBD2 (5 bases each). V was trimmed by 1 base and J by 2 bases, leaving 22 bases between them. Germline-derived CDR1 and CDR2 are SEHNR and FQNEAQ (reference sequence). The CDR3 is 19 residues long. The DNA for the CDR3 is TGTGCCAGCAGCTTAGTAGTGGGACCCTTCACCTATTCCACAGATACGCAGTATTTT. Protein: CASSLVVGPFTYSTDTQYF.

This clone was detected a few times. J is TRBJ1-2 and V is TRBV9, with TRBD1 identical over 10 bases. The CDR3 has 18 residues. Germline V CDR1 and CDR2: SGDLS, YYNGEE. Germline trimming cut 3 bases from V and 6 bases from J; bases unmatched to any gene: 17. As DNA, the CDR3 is TGTGCCAGCAGCGACAGCCGGGACAGGGGTCCTCTTCGACATGGCTACACCTTC. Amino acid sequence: CASSDSRDRGPLRHGYTF.

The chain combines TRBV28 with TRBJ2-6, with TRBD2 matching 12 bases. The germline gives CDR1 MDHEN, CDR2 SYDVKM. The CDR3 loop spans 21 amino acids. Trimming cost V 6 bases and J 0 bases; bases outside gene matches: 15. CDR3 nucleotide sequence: TGTGCCAGCAGCTTGCCTACTAGCGGGAGGACCGGGCGCTCTGGGGCCAACGTCCTGACTTTC. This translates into CASSLPTSGRTGRSGANVLTF.

In DNA, the CDR3 is TGTGCCAGCAGCGCCCGTAGGGAACAGTACTTC. It translates to CASSARREQYF. This chain uses TRBV7-2 with TRBJ2-5; D gene uncertain. Germline CDR1 and CDR2: SGHTA and FQGNSA. V lost 5 bases and J 11 bases, leaving 12 bases between the germline ends. CDR3 size: 11 residues.

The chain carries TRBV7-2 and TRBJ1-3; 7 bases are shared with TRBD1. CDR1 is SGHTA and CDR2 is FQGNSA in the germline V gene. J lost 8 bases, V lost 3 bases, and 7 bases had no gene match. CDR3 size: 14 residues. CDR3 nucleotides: TGTGCCAGCAGCTTTCTAGACAGGGAGCACACCATATATTTT. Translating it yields CASSFLDREHTIYF.

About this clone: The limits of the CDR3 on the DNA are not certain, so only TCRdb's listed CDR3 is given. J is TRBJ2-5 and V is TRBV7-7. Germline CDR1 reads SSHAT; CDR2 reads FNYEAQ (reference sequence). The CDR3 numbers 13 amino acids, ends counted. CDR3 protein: CASSVGPGETQYF.

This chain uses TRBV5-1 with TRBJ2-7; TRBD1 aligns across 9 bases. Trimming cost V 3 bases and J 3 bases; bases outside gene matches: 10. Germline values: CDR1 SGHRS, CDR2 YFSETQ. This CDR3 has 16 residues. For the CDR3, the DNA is TGCGCCAGCAGCTCCGCTTCCGGGACAGGGTTCTACGAGCAGTACTTC. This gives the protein CASSSASGTGFYEQYF. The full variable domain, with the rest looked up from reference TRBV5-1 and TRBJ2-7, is KAGVTQTPRYLIKTRGQQVTLSCSPISGHRSVSWYQQTPGQGLQFLFEYFSETQRNKGNFPGRFSGRQFSNSRSEMNVSTLELGDSALYLCASSSASGTGFYEQYFGPGTRLTVT.

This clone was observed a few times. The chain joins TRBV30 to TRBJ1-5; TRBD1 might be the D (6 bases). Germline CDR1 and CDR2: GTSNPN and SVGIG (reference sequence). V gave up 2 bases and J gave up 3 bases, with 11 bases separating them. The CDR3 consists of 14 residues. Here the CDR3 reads CAWSQGSLNQPQHF. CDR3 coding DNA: TGTGCCTGGAGTCAGGGGAGCCTCAATCAGCCCCAGCATTTT.

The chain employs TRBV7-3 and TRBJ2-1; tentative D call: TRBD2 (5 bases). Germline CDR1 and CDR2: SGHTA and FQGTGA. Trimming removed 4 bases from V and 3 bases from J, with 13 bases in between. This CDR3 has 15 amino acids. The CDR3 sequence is CASSSIAGNYNEQFF. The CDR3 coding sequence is TGTGCCAGCAGCTCCATAGCCGGGAACTACAATGAGCAGTTCTTC.

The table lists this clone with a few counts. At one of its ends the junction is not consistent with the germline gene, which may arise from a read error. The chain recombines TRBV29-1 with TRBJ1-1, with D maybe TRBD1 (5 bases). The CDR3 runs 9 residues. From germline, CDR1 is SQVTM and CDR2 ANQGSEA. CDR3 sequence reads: CSVDRGWGF. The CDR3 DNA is TGCAGCGTTGACCGGGGCTGGGGCTTT. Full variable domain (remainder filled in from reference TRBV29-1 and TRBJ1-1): SAVISQKPSRDICQRGTSLTIQCQVDSQVTMMFWYRQQPGQSLTLIATANQGSEATYESGFVIDKFPISRPNLTFSTLTVSNMSPEDSSIYLCSVDRGWGFGQGTRLTVV.

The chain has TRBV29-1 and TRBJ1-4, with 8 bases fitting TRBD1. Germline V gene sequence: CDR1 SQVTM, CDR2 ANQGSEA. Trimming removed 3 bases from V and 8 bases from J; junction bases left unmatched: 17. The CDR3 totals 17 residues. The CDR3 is CSVDIGRAQGGGEKLFF. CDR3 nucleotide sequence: TGCAGCGTTGACATTGGTAGGGCACAGGGGGGAGGCGAAAAACTGTTTTTT.

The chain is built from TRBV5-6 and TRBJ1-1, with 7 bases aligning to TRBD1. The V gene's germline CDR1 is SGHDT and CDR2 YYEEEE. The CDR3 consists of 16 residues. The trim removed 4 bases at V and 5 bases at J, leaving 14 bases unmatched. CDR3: CASSPVGSQGGTEAFF. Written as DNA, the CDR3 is TGTGCCAGCAGCCCGGTTGGATCCCAGGGGGGGACTGAAGCTTTCTTT.

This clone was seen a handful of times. The CDR3 coding sequence is TGTGCCAGCAGCGAGTCGAAGGATCTTGGGACCCAGTACTTC. Encoded protein: CASSESKDLGTQYF. The chain employs TRBV9 and TRBJ2-5; D gene ambiguous. Trimming took 3 bases from V and 7 from J, leaving 16 bases between them. CDR1 is SGDLS, CDR2 YYNGEE, per germline. The CDR3 consists of 14 residues.

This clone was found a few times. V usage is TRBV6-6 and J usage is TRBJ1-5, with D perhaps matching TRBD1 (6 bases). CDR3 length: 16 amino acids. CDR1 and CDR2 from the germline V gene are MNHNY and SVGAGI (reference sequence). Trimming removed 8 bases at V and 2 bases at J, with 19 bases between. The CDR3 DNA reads TGTGCCAGCTCGATGAGGGGGGCCGGTGGCAATCAGCCCCAGCATTTT. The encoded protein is CASSMRGAGGNQPQHF.

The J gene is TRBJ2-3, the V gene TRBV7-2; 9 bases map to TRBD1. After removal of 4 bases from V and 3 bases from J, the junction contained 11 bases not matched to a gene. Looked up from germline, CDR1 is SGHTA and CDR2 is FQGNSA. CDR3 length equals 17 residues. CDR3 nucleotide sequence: TGTGCCAGCAGCTCACCTACAGGGGGCGCATTGACAGATACGCAGTATTTT. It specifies CASSSPTGGALTDTQYF. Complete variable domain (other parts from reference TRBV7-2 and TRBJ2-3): GAGVSQSPSNKVTEKGKDVELRCDPISGHTALYWYRQSLGQGLEFLIYFQGNSAPDKSGLPSDRFSAERTGGSVSTLTIQRTQQEDSAVYLCASSSPTGGALTDTQYFGPGTRLTVL.

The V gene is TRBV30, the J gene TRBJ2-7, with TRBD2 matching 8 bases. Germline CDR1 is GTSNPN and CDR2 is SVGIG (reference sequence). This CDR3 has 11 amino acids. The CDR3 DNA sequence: TGTGGTGTAGCGGGGCACTACGAGCAGTACTTC. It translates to CGVAGHYEQYF.

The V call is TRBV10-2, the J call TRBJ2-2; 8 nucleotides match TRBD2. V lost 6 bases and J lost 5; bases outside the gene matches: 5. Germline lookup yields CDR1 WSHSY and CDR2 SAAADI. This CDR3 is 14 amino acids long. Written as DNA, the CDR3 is TGCGCCAGCAGAGCGGGAGTTCGGACCGGGGAGCTGTTTTTT. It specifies CASRAGVRTGELFF.

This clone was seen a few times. The CDR3 sequence is CASSLLTGLEQFF. In nucleotides, the CDR3 is TGTGCCAGCAGTCTCTTAACGGGCCTTGAGCAGTTCTTC. The J gene is TRBJ2-1, the V gene TRBV6-5; no firm D call. Per germline, CDR1 MNHEY and CDR2 SVGAGI. Trimming left V 5 bases short and J 9 bases short, with 14 bases between. The CDR3 totals 13 residues.

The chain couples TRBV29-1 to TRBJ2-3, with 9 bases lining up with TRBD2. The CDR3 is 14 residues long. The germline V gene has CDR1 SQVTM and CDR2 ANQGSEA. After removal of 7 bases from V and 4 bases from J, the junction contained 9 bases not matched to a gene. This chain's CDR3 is CSGTGGGASDTQYF. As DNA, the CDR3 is TGCAGCGGGACTGGCGGGGGGGCCTCAGATACGCAGTATTTT.

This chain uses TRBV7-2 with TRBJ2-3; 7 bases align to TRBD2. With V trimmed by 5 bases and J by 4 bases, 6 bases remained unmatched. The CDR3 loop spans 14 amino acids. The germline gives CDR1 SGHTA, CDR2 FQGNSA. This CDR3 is CASSIISGADTQYF. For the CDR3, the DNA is TGTGCCAGCAGCATAATCAGCGGGGCAGATACGCAGTATTTT.

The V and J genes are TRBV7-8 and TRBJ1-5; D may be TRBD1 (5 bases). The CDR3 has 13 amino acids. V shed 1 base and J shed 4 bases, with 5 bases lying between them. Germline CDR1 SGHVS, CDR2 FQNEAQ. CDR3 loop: CASSLDRNQPQHF. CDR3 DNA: TGTGCCAGCAGCTTAGACAGGAATCAGCCCCAGCATTTT. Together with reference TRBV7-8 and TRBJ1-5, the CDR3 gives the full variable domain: GAGVSQSPRYKVAKRGQDVALRCDPISGHVSLFWYQQALGQGPEFLTYFQNEAQLDKSGLPSDRFFAERPEGSVSTLKIQRTQQEDSAVYLCASSLDRNQPQHFGDGTRLSIL.

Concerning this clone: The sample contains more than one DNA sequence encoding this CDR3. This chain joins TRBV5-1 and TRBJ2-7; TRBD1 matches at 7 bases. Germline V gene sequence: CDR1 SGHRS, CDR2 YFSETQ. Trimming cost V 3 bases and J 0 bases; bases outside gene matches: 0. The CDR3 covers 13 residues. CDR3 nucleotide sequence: TGCGCCAGCAGCTGGGACAGCTCCTACGAGCAGTACTTC. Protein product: CASSWDSSYEQYF. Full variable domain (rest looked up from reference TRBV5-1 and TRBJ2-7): KAGVTQTPRYLIKTRGQQVTLSCSPISGHRSVSWYQQTPGQGLQFLFEYFSETQRNKGNFPGRFSGRQFSNSRSEMNVSTLELGDSALYLCASSWDSSYEQYFGPGTRLTVT.

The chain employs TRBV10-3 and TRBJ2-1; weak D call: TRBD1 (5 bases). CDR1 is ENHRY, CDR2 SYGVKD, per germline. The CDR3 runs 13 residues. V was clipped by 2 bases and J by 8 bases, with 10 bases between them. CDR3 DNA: TGTGCCATCAGTGAGGGGGCGGTCGATGAGCAGTTCTTC. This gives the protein CAISEGAVDEQFF.

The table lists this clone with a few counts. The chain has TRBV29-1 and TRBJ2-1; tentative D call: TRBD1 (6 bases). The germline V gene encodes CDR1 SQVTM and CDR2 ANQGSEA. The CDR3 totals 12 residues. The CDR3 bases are TGCAGTATACTTAGTGGGACACCTGAGCAGTTCTTC. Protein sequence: CSILSGTPEQFF.

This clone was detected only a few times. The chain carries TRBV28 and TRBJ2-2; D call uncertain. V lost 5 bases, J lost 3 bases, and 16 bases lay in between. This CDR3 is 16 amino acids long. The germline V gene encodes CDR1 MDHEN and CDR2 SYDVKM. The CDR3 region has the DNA TGTGCCAGCAGTATCGTAGCCCGCCGGGACACCGGGGAGCTGTTTTTT. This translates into CASSIVARRDTGELFF.

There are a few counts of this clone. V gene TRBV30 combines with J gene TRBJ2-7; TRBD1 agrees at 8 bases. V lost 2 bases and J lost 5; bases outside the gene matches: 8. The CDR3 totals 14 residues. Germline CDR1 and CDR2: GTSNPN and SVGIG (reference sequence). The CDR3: CAWSKTGGGDEQYF. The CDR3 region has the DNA TGTGCCTGGAGTAAAACAGGGGGAGGCGACGAGCAGTACTTC.

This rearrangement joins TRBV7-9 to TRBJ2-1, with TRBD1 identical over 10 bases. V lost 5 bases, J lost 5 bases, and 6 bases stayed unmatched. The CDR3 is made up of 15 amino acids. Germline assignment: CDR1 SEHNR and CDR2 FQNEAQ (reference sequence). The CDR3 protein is CASSPGQGLNNEQFF. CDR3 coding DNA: TGTGCCAGCAGCCCGGGACAGGGGTTGAACAATGAGCAGTTCTTC.

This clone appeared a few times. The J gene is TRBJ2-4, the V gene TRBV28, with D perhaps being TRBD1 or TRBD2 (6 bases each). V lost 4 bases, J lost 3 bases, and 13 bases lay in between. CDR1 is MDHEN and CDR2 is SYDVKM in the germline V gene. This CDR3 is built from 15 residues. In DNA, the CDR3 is TGTGCCAGCAGTTGGGGGGCGCGAGGCAAAAACATTCAGTACTTC. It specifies CASSWGARGKNIQYF.